Each of the 9 T cell receptor beta chains below was sequenced from the same sample in a study of shared clonotypes between healthy human individuals. TCRdb's table, derived via immunoSEQ multiplex PCR, lists solely in-frame clones and lacks some. The table includes 2 million to 2.5 million clones, 93% detected once. What was sequenced was naive CD4+ T cells from PBMCs. The subset is: CD45RA+ positively selected. Receptors originate from a young man in good health. Some clones in this sample may be carry-over from other donors' samples.

V usage is TRBV18 and J usage is TRBJ1-2; D possibly corresponds to TRBD1 (6 bases). This CDR3 is built from 13 residues. Deletions cut 2 bases from V and 6 bases from J, with 10 bases between. Looked up from germline, CDR1 is KGHSH and CDR2 is LQKENI. The CDR3 DNA reads TGTGCCAGCTCACCATCCCCAGGGGATGGCTACACCTTC. Translating gives CASSPSPGDGYTF.

The table lists this clone with a count of one. The CDR3: CASSAEGALIYGYTF. The CDR3 DNA follows: TGTGCCAGCAGTGCAGAGGGGGCGTTAATCTATGGCTACACCTTC. This chain uses TRBV2 with TRBJ1-2; TRBD1 aligns across 7 bases. V shed 4 bases and J 4 bases; nucleotides not matched to a gene: 9. This CDR3 contains 15 residues. Per the germline V gene, CDR1 is SNHLY and CDR2 is FYNNEI.

The V gene is TRBV28, the J gene TRBJ2-1; 11 bases match TRBD2. After removal of 5 bases from V and 15 bases from J, the junction contained 15 bases not matched to a gene. Germline V CDR1 and CDR2: MDHEN, SYDVKM. The CDR3 sequence is 15 residues long. CDR3 in DNA: TGTGCCAGCAGTGCATCCCCGGGACTAGCGGACCGACGGTTCTTC. Its translation: CASSASPGLADRRFF.

The chain is built from TRBV7-6 and TRBJ2-3, with 7 bases identical to TRBD2. The CDR3 is 13 amino acids. In germline, CDR1 is SGHVS, CDR2 FNYEAQ. V dropped 5 bases and J dropped 10; count of bases not matched to a gene: 9. This chain's CDR3 is CASSPMTSSPQYF. The CDR3 DNA sequence: TGTGCCAGCAGCCCCATGACTAGCTCGCCGCAGTATTTT.

With respect to this clone: Additional DNA sequences in this sample encode the identical CDR3. The chain is built from TRBV29-1 and TRBJ2-3; D remains unclear. Trimming removed 4 bases from V and 0 bases from J, with 11 bases in between. The CDR3 covers 14 residues. Germline values: CDR1 SQVTM, CDR2 ANQGSEA. The CDR3 bases are TGCAGCGTTGCTGGCGGTCCTAGCACAGATACGCAGTATTTT. Translation gives CSVAGGPSTDTQYF.

V and J are TRBV6-1 and TRBJ1-5, with D unclear. Germline-derived CDR1 and CDR2 are MNHNS and SASEGT. The CDR3 runs to 11 residues. V was shortened by 7 bases and J by 9 bases, with 10 bases between the two germline ends. The CDR3 region has the DNA TGTGCCAGCAAAGAGATCTGGCCCCAGCATTTT. This encodes CASKEIWPQHF.

The gene calls are TRBV5-4 and TRBJ2-3; weak D call: TRBD2 (5 bases). The CDR3 runs 15 residues. The germline V and J ends were trimmed by 4 bases and 3 bases, with 15 bases remaining between them. Germline V gene data show CDR1 as SGHNT and CDR2 as YYREEE (reference sequence). CDR3 in DNA: TGTGCCAGCAGCCGGGGTAGGGATTGGACAGATACGCAGTATTTT. Translation: CASSRGRDWTDTQYF.

This sequence joins TRBV2 and TRBJ2-3; possibly TRBD1 or TRBD2 for D (5 bases each). The CDR3 runs 15 residues. CDR1 and CDR2 from the germline V gene are SNHLY and FYNNEI. V gave up 4 bases and J gave up 4 bases, with 15 bases separating them. The CDR3 DNA reads as TGTGCCAGCAGTGGGGACCGTTCAATGGCAGATACGCAGTATTTT. Protein sequence: CASSGDRSMADTQYF. The variable domain in full, completed from reference TRBV2 and TRBJ2-3, reads EPEVTQTPSHQVTQMGQEVILRCVPISNHLYFYWYRQILGQKVEFLVSFYNNEISEKSEIFDDQFSVERPDGSNFTLKIRSTKLEDSAMYFCASSGDRSMADTQYFGPGTRLTVL.

The chain is built from TRBV19 and TRBJ1-4, with 8 bases identical to TRBD1. The CDR3 runs 15 residues. Germline CDR1 and CDR2: LNHDA and SQIVND (reference sequence). J was trimmed by 0 bases and V by 6 bases; bases with no gene match: 3. CDR3 bases: TGTGCCAGTAGGGGACAGGAAGCAACTAATGAAAAACTGTTTTTT. Its protein is CASRGQEATNEKLFF.